This paragraph reports one T cell receptor beta chain. Its antigen remains unknown. The sample belongs to a study of tissue T cells after allogeneic stem cell transplantation. Every graft-versus-host disease patient had gastrointestinal disease and got several lines of graft-versus-host disease therapy. TCRdb's table, derived via immunoSEQ multiplex PCR, lists solely in-frame clones and lacks some. The data show around 2,000 clones, under 80% seen once. Germline lookup yields CDR1 LNHDA and CDR2 SQIVND (reference sequence). V was trimmed by 2 bases and J by 4 bases, leaving 14 bases between them. This CDR3 has 15 amino acids. Whole-study findings and limits: This small cohort was clinically heterogeneous, and sampling depth was a limitation. The study did not identify alloreactive or antigen-specific tissue TCRs, and some clones might be persisting host cells.

The TCR was taken from a male patient aged 35-70 years with steroid-refractory graft-versus-host disease after an allogeneic stem cell transplant. Some T cells may originate from the graft donor. The sequencing used ileal tissue, collected at autopsy. The chain recombines TRBV19 with TRBJ1-1; no firm D call. The CDR3 DNA is TGTGCCAGTAGTATACGTCCCACAGAGGGCACTGAAGCTTTCTTT. Translation: CASSIRPTEGTEAFF.